Presented here are 26 T cell receptor beta chains from one specimen sequenced in a study of regulatory T cells in long-lasting Graves disease. The time point here: newly diagnosed GD, antithyroid drugs for less than 3 months. RNA isolated from PBMCs was used to make the TCR library. iRepertoire HTBI primers and Arm-PCR of CDR3 regions built TCR beta libraries. TCRdb reprocessed the multiplex PCR reads via MiXCR and lists one record per CDR3 protein. The table lists about 220,000 distinct CDR3 sequences, around 19% of them singletons. The data also belong to a second study, concerning T cells in Graves' hyperthyroidism and ophthalmopathy.

The sample consisted of peripheral blood mononuclear cells (PBMCs), taken at new diagnosis, from a patient treated with antithyroid drugs. Every receptor here comes from a woman aged 25 to 39 with Graves disease.

This clonotype was seen at least ten times. V gene TRBV27 combines with J gene TRBJ1-4; D is ambiguous. The CDR3 extends over 13 amino acids. Germline V gene data show CDR1 as MNHEY and CDR2 as SMNVEV (reference sequence). Trimming left V 3 bases short and J 12 bases short, with 14 bases between. The CDR3 protein is CASSLGPKTELFF. CDR3 bases: TGTGCCAGCAGTTTGGGCCCGAAGACGGAACTGTTTTTT.

This clonotype was seen repeatedly, ten times or more. The V and J genes are TRBV12-5 and TRBJ2-3; perhaps TRBD1 as D (6 bases). The CDR3 runs 12 residues. CDR1 and CDR2 from the germline V gene are LGHNT and FRNRAP. Trimming removed 6 bases at V and 6 bases at J, with 10 bases between. The CDR3 bases are TGTGCTAGTGGGGCCCAGGGGGATACGCAGTATTTT. It yields the protein CASGAQGDTQYF. The variable domain in full, completed from reference TRBV12-5 and TRBJ2-3, reads DARVTQTPRHKVTEMGQEVTMRCQPILGHNTVFWYRQTMMQGLELLAYFRNRAPLDDSGMPKDRFSAEMPDATLATLKIQPSEPRDSAVYFCASGAQGDTQYFGPGTRLTVL.

There are many counts of this clonotype. This sequence joins TRBV5-1 and TRBJ2-3, with D possibly matching TRBD2 (5 bases). Trimming removed 6 bases at V and 4 bases at J, with 6 bases between. The CDR3 is 11 amino acids. The germline CDR1 and CDR2 sequences are SGHRS and YFSETQ. As DNA, the CDR3 is TGCGCCAGCATCGGGGCAGATACGCAGTATTTT. It yields the protein CASIGADTQYF.

This clonotype was counted at least ten times. The chain joins TRBV30 to TRBJ1-3; possibly TRBD1 for D (5 bases). The V end lost 4 bases, the J end lost 0 bases, and 7 bases lay between the germline ends. Germline V CDR1 and CDR2: GTSNPN, SVGIG (reference sequence). The length of the CDR3 is 13 residues. The CDR3 loop reads CAWNGGSGNTIYF. CDR3 nucleotide sequence: TGTGCCTGGAATGGGGGCTCTGGAAACACCATATATTTT.

In this sample, this clonotype turned up many times. The chain combines TRBV6-1 with TRBJ1-2; 8 nucleotides align to TRBD1. Per the germline V gene, CDR1 is MNHNS and CDR2 is SASEGT. V dropped 5 bases and J dropped 2; count of bases not matched to a gene: 7. This CDR3 region has 15 residues. CDR3 residues: CASSTRQGNNYGYTF. CDR3 in DNA: TGTGCCAGCAGTACCCGACAGGGGAACAACTATGGCTACACCTTC.

This clonotype was seen a few times. The chain combines TRBV6-2 or TRBV6-3 with TRBJ1-1, with 7 bases lining up with TRBD1. Trimming removed 7 bases from V and 1 base from J; junction bases left unmatched: 3. The CDR3 length is 13 residues. Per the germline V gene, CDR1 is MNHEY and CDR2 is SVGEGT. For the CDR3, the DNA is TGTGCCAGCACCTGGGACAGGAACACTGAAGCTTTCTTT. Its protein is CASTWDRNTEAFF.

This clonotype was detected only a few times. The chain couples TRBV4-1 to TRBJ2-2; 7 bases align to TRBD1. Germline loops: CDR1 MGHRA, CDR2 YSYEKL. The CDR3 is 18 residues long. V lost 3 bases and J lost 3; bases outside the gene matches: 13. CDR3 amino acids: CASSHGTATEGDTGELFF. The CDR3 coding sequence is TGCGCCAGCAGCCATGGGACAGCCACCGAGGGGGACACCGGGGAGCTGTTTTTT.

In the case of this clonotype: Germline and junction disagree at one end, which may indicate a read error. The rearrangement uses TRBV2 and TRBJ2-5, with D unclear. Germline-derived CDR1 and CDR2 are SNHLY and FYNNEI. The CDR3 length is 12 residues. Here the CDR3 reads CASKQNRETRYF. Here the CDR3 DNA reads TGTGCCAGCAAGCAGAATCGAGAGACCCGGTACTTC.

Many counts were recorded for this clonotype. J is TRBJ1-2 and V is TRBV5-5; 7 nucleotides align to TRBD1. Unmatched junction bases numbered 3, after V lost 3 bases and J lost 4 bases. Germline-derived CDR1 and CDR2 are SGHKS and YYEKEE (reference sequence). The CDR3 runs 13 residues. CDR3 in amino acids: CASSSQGTYGYTF. The CDR3 DNA sequence: TGTGCCAGCAGCTCACAGGGGACCTATGGCTACACCTTC.

The chain joins TRBV28 to TRBJ1-5; D perhaps matches TRBD1 (6 bases). V dropped 2 bases and J dropped 4 bases, with 9 bases sitting between them. CDR1 and CDR2 from the germline V gene are MDHEN and SYDVKM. The CDR3 runs to 14 residues. Here the CDR3 DNA reads TGTGCCAGCAGTTTACGGACAGTAAATCAGCCCCAGCATTTT. It specifies CASSLRTVNQPQHF.

This clonotype was counted many times. V usage is TRBV6-1 and J usage is TRBJ2-7; D might be TRBD1 (6 bases). In germline, CDR1 is MNHNS, CDR2 SASEGT. Between the trimmed V and J ends, which lost 5 bases and 2 bases, there was a span of 19 bases. The CDR3 totals 16 residues. The CDR3 region is CASSRRTVLGTYEQYF. As DNA, the CDR3 is TGTGCCAGCAGTAGACGGACAGTCCTGGGGACCTACGAGCAGTACTTC.

This clonotype showed up many times. The chain links TRBV28 to TRBJ1-2; D remains unclear. In germline, CDR1 is MDHEN, CDR2 SYDVKM. This CDR3 spans 11 amino acids. V gave up 5 bases and J gave up 6 bases, with 7 bases separating them. The CDR3: CASSPNHGYTF. In DNA form, the CDR3 reads TGTGCCAGCAGTCCAAACCATGGCTACACCTTC.

Only a few counts were recorded for this clonotype. A far larger clone is off by one base, so a read error is likely. Here the CDR3 omits its conserved ending phenylalanine or tryptophan, so a read error is the likely source. The chain carries TRBV11-2 and TRBJ2-7, with 8 bases matching TRBD2. Germline V gene sequence: CDR1 SGHAT, CDR2 FQNNGV. After removal of 5 bases from V and 2 bases from J, the junction contained 8 bases not matched to a gene. The CDR3 runs to 15 residues. This CDR3 is CASSQEGLGTYEQYS. As DNA, the CDR3 is TGTGCCAGCAGCCAAGAGGGACTAGGAACCTACGAGCAGTACTCC.

This clonotype was picked up many times. The chain recombines TRBV27 with TRBJ2-5; 10 nucleotides match TRBD2. Per germline, CDR1 MNHEY and CDR2 SMNVEV (reference sequence). V dropped 1 base and J dropped 4; count of bases not matched to a gene: 9. The CDR3 extends over 17 amino acids. This CDR3 is CASSLLKRGGPPETQYF. The CDR3 DNA sequence: TGTGCCAGCAGTTTATTGAAGCGGGGGGGCCCTCCAGAGACCCAGTACTTC.

The rearrangement joins TRBV27 to TRBJ2-2; D perhaps matches TRBD2 (5 bases). Germline V lookup: CDR1 MNHEY, CDR2 SMNVEV (reference sequence). CDR3 size: 14 residues. V was trimmed by 4 bases and J by 5 bases, leaving 11 bases between them. CDR3 in DNA: TGTGCCAGCAGTTGGGTTAGCGCAACCGGGGAGCTGTTTTTT. Residues: CASSWVSATGELFF.

This clonotype was counted ten times or more. This rearrangement joins TRBV27 to TRBJ2-7, with D tentatively TRBD1 (6 bases). The V end was cut by 2 bases, the J end by 7 bases, with 18 bases between. In germline, CDR1 is MNHEY, CDR2 SMNVEV (reference sequence). The CDR3 contains 15 residues. CDR3 residues: CASSLGTGWLGEQYF. CDR3 nucleotide sequence: TGTGCCAGCAGTTTAGGCACAGGGTGGCTTGGGGAGCAGTACTTC.

The chain couples TRBV27 to TRBJ2-2; 8 bases are shared with TRBD1. Germline values: CDR1 MNHEY, CDR2 SMNVEV (reference sequence). The length of the CDR3 is 16 residues. V shed 3 bases, J shed 1 base, and the junction held 4 bases outside the gene matches. The CDR3 region is CASSFSGQVNTGELFF. The CDR3 DNA is TGTGCCAGCAGTTTTTCGGGACAGGTGAACACCGGGGAGCTGTTTTTT.

The sample holds many counts of this clonotype. This CDR3 reads CSASWRNTEAFF. CDR3 nucleotides: TGCAGTGCTAGCTGGAGGAACACTGAAGCTTTCTTT. The chain is built from TRBV20-1 and TRBJ1-1; D call uncertain. Germline lookup yields CDR1 DFQATT and CDR2 SNEGSKA (reference sequence). Trimming stripped 3 bases from V and 1 base from J, with 6 bases between. The CDR3 contains 12 residues.

For the CDR3, the DNA is TGTGCCAGCAGTGGGACGGCGGATAACTATGGCTACACCTTC. This codes for CASSGTADNYGYTF. The gene calls are TRBV12-3 or TRBV12-4 and TRBJ1-2, with a tentative D call TRBD1 (5 bases). The CDR3 sequence is 14 residues long. Trimming shortened V by 5 bases and J by 1 base, and 11 bases separated the two germline ends.

Ten or more counts support this clonotype. J is TRBJ2-2 and V is TRBV6-2 or TRBV6-3; D possibly corresponds to TRBD1 (5 bases). V was shortened by 0 bases and J by 0 bases, with 11 bases between the two germline ends. The CDR3 extends over 17 amino acids. Germline CDR1 MNHEY, CDR2 SVGEGT. The CDR3 DNA is TGTGCCAGCAGTTACTCGATGGGGCCTCCGAACACCGGGGAGCTGTTTTTT. Translation gives CASSYSMGPPNTGELFF.

The CDR3 DNA sequence: TGTGCCAGCAGTTTATTCTCTCTAGCGGGTCCCTCCTACAATGAGCAGTTCTTC. Protein sequence: CASSLFSLAGPSYNEQFF. The chain has TRBV28 and TRBJ2-1; 8 nucleotides line up with TRBD2. The CDR3 is 18 amino acids. After removal of 1 base from V and 0 bases from J, the junction contained 8 bases not matched to a gene. CDR1 is MDHEN, CDR2 SYDVKM, per germline.

The rearrangement joins TRBV28 to TRBJ2-2, with 9 bases that match TRBD2. Losses at the gene ends were 6 bases for V and 0 bases for J; bases not matched to a gene: 8. The CDR3 runs to 17 residues. Germline V gene lookup returns CDR1 MDHEN and CDR2 SYDVKM. For the CDR3, the DNA is TGTGCCAGCAGACCGGGACTAGCAGACACGAACACCGGGGAGCTGTTTTTT. This encodes CASRPGLADTNTGELFF.

This clonotype was seen more than once but under ten times. V is TRBV7-2 and J is TRBJ2-3, with 9 bases aligning to TRBD1. Germline V gene lookup returns CDR1 SGHTA and CDR2 FQGNSA. V was clipped by 5 bases and J by 5 bases; unmatched bases: 5. This CDR3 comprises 14 residues. The CDR3 spells CASSKQGAKDTQYF. Written as DNA, the CDR3 is TGTGCCAGCAGCAAACAGGGGGCGAAAGATACGCAGTATTTT.

The chain joins TRBV6-1 to TRBJ2-7; perhaps TRBD2 as D (7 bases). The CDR3 totals 16 residues. Per the germline V gene, CDR1 is MNHNS and CDR2 is SASEGT. The V and J ends lost 5 bases and 2 bases respectively, with 19 bases between them. This CDR3 reads CASSPQGRGATYEQYF. The CDR3 nucleotides are TGTGCCAGCAGTCCCCAGGGGAGGGGGGCGACCTACGAGCAGTACTTC.

Ten or more counts support this clonotype. The chain is built from TRBV6-1 and TRBJ1-1; no definite D call. The germline CDR1 and CDR2 sequences are MNHNS and SASEGT. CDR3 length: 15 amino acids. V lost 4 bases, J lost 4 bases, and 16 bases lay in between. Here the CDR3 reads CASSARVEGITEAFF. The CDR3, as DNA: TGTGCCAGCAGTGCCCGGGTGGAAGGTATCACTGAAGCTTTCTTT.

The sample holds many counts of this clonotype. A single base separates this from a much larger clone, so it may be a read error. J is TRBJ2-1 and V is TRBV27, with 13 bases aligning to TRBD2. With V trimmed by 6 bases and J by 12 bases, 14 bases remained unmatched. The germline gives CDR1 MNHEY, CDR2 SMNVEV (reference sequence). There are 16 residues in the CDR3. CDR3 amino acids: CASRMVGLAGAGWQFF. The CDR3 DNA is TGTGCCAGCAGGATGGTCGGACTAGCGGGAGCGGGATGGCAGTTCTTC.